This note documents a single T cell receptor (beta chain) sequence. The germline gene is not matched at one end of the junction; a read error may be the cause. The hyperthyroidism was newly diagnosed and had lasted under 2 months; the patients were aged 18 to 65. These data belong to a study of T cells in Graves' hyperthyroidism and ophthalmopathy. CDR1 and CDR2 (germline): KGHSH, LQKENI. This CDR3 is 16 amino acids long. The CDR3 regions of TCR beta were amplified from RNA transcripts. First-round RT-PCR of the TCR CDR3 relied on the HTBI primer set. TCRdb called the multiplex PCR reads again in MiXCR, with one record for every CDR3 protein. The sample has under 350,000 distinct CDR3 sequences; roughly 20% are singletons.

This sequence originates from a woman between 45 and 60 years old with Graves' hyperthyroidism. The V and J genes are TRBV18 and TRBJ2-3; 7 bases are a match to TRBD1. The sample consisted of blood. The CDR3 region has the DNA TGTGCCAGATCACCACCGGAAGGGCAGGGGGCAGATACGCAGTATTTT. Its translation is CARSPPEGQGADTQYF.